The 21 T cell receptor beta chains listed next were all sequenced from one sample in a study of T cell responses to AZD1222 COVID-19 vaccine. Profiled with immunoSEQ multiplex PCR; TCRdb holds only in-frame clones, not every one. The sample has 150,000 to 200,000 clones, approximately 93% seen once. The material sequenced was peripheral blood, taken on day 0 of AZD1222 vaccination. The receptors shown here come from an adult in good health.

The chain employs TRBV5-4 and TRBJ2-6, with 12 bases identical to TRBD1. The germline gives CDR1 SGHNT, CDR2 YYREEE (reference sequence). The CDR3 loop spans 17 amino acids. V shed 5 bases and J 2 bases; nucleotides not matched to a gene: 5. The CDR3 DNA is TGTGCCAGCAGAATCGGGACAGGGGGCACTGGGGCCAACGTCCTGACTTTC. Translated, it gives CASRIGTGGTGANVLTF.

The chain recombines TRBV2 with TRBJ1-5; TRBD1 matches at 10 bases. The length of the CDR3 is 15 residues. Germline V lookup: CDR1 SNHLY, CDR2 FYNNEI. V was pared by 6 bases and J by 4 bases, with 6 bases of the junction left unmatched. DNA for the CDR3: TGTGCCAGCAGCAGACAGGGGGCTGGGAATCAGCCCCAGCATTTT. It yields the protein CASSRQGAGNQPQHF.

The chain is built from TRBV5-4 and TRBJ2-5; TRBD1 matches at 10 bases. This CDR3 contains 15 residues. Germline V lookup: CDR1 SGHNT, CDR2 YYREEE (reference sequence). V dropped 7 bases and J dropped 5; count of bases not matched to a gene: 11. Here the CDR3 reads CASANSTGGRETQYF. Here the CDR3 DNA reads TGTGCCAGCGCTAACTCGACAGGGGGCAGGGAGACCCAGTACTTC.

The rearrangement joins TRBV6-5 to TRBJ1-2, with a weak D call TRBD1 (6 bases). Deletions cut 2 bases from V and 0 bases from J, with 13 bases between. The CDR3 sequence is 16 residues long. Germline lookup yields CDR1 MNHEY and CDR2 SVGAGI. The CDR3 spells CASSYMKGGPNYGYTF. CDR3 coding DNA: TGTGCCAGCAGTTACATGAAGGGGGGCCCTAACTATGGCTACACCTTC.

The chain employs TRBV27 and TRBJ1-4; 7 nucleotides match TRBD1. The CDR3 spans 15 residues. V was clipped by 2 bases and J by 2 bases; unmatched bases: 2. Germline CDR1 reads MNHEY; CDR2 reads SMNVEV (reference sequence). The CDR3 DNA follows: TGTGCCAGCAGTTTACTGACAGGGACTAATGAAAAACTGTTTTTT. This sequence encodes CASSLLTGTNEKLFF. Using reference TRBV27 and TRBJ1-4 for the parts outside the CDR3, the full variable domain is EAQVTQNPRYLITVTGKKLTVTCSQNMNHEYMSWYRQDPGLGLRQIYYSMNVEVTDKGDVPEGYKVSRKEKRNFPLILESPSPNQTSLYFCASSLLTGTNEKLFFGSGTQLSVL.

The chain carries TRBV28 and TRBJ2-2; 7 nucleotides line up with TRBD2. Germline loops: CDR1 MDHEN, CDR2 SYDVKM. This CDR3 has 14 residues. V shed 7 bases and J 3 bases; nucleotides not matched to a gene: 5. CDR3 region: CASKSGGDTGELFF. The CDR3 DNA reads as TGTGCCAGCAAGAGTGGGGGGGACACCGGGGAGCTGTTTTTT.

This chain joins TRBV3-1 (or the pseudogene TRBV3-2) and TRBJ1-2; no definite D call. The CDR3 extends over 15 amino acids. The V gene's germline CDR1 is LGHDT and CDR2 YNNKEL (reference sequence). With 0 bases removed from V and 0 bases from J, the gap between germline ends came to 8 bases. The chain's CDR3 is CASSQDPTANYGYTF. The CDR3 bases are TGTGCCAGCAGCCAAGATCCAACAGCTAACTATGGCTACACCTTC.

The chain employs TRBV7-9 and TRBJ1-1; tentative D call: TRBD1 (5 bases). The V end lost 2 bases, the J end lost 2 bases, and 21 bases lay between the germline ends. The CDR3 loop spans 18 amino acids. CDR1 and CDR2 (germline): SEHNR, FQNEAQ (reference sequence). The CDR3 nucleotides read TGTGCCAGCAGCTTACTTTCCAGGGCAGGGACCCGTAACACTGAAGCTTTCTTT. Its translation: CASSLLSRAGTRNTEAFF.

The chain recombines TRBV5-8 with TRBJ1-4, with TRBD1 matching 10 bases. V was pared by 3 bases and J by 7 bases, with 9 bases of the junction left unmatched. Germline CDR1 SGHTS, CDR2 YDEGEE. CDR3 length: 16 amino acids. The CDR3 bases are TGTGCCAGCAGCTCGGGACAGGGGTCAAGGGGTGAAAAACTGTTTTTT. It yields the protein CASSSGQGSRGEKLFF.

The CDR3 sequence is CASSLWGLAGGPGNEQFF. In nucleotides, the CDR3 is TGTGCCAGCAGCTTATGGGGTCTAGCGGGGGGGCCGGGCAATGAGCAGTTCTTC. V and J are TRBV7-8 and TRBJ2-1, with 12 bases matching TRBD2. There are 18 residues in the CDR3. In germline, CDR1 is SGHVS, CDR2 FQNEAQ. The ends lost 2 bases at V and 6 bases at J; junction bases unmatched: 11.

The rearrangement links TRBV2 to TRBJ1-1; D is perhaps TRBD1 (6 bases). Germline CDR1 SNHLY, CDR2 FYNNEI. This CDR3 comprises 15 residues. With 6 bases removed from V and 4 bases from J, the gap between germline ends came to 18 bases. The CDR3 sequence: CASRKTGGWGTEAFF. Here the CDR3 DNA reads TGTGCCAGCAGAAAAACGGGGGGCTGGGGCACTGAAGCTTTCTTT.

The chain carries TRBV6-1 and TRBJ1-1, with a possible D match to TRBD1 (6 bases). The CDR3 has 16 amino acids. The germline CDR1 and CDR2 sequences are MNHNS and SASEGT. V lost 7 bases and J 10 bases, leaving 28 bases between the germline ends. The CDR3, as DNA: TGTGCCAGCAATGACCAGCCCGGGATTGGAACAGGGCCAGCTTTCTTT. As protein: CASNDQPGIGTGPAFF.

This chain links TRBV28 with TRBJ2-7; 10 bases match TRBD2. Germline V gives CDR1 MDHEN, CDR2 SYDVKM. V was clipped by 2 bases and J by 3 bases; unmatched bases: 7. The CDR3 totals 16 residues. CDR3 in DNA: TGTGCCAGCAGTTTAGATTCTAGCGGGGGAATCTACGAGCAGTACTTC. This codes for CASSLDSSGGIYEQYF.

The chain employs TRBV2 and TRBJ1-5; D remains unclear. The germline V gene has CDR1 SNHLY and CDR2 FYNNEI. This CDR3 contains 15 residues. V was trimmed by 4 bases and J by 3 bases, leaving 13 bases between them. In DNA, the CDR3 is TGTGCCAGCAGTGCGAGGACGGACTACAATCAGCCCCAGCATTTT. This codes for CASSARTDYNQPQHF.

The chain combines TRBV27 with TRBJ2-2, with D unresolved. This CDR3 is built from 12 residues. The V gene's germline CDR1 is MNHEY and CDR2 SMNVEV (reference sequence). V shed 4 bases and J shed 4 bases, with 4 bases lying between them. The CDR3 sequence: CASSSATGELFF. The CDR3 DNA reads as TGTGCCAGCAGTTCCGCCACCGGGGAGCTGTTTTTT.

This chain links TRBV2 with TRBJ1-2; weak D call: TRBD1 (6 bases). The germline V gene encodes CDR1 SNHLY and CDR2 FYNNEI. The CDR3 has 15 residues. Trimming removed 6 bases at V and 3 bases at J, with 17 bases between. The CDR3 DNA reads TGTGCCAGCAGGGAACAGGGTTTTGCTGACTATGGCTACACCTTC. It encodes CASREQGFADYGYTF.

This chain joins TRBV2 and TRBJ1-4, with D possibly TRBD1 on 6 matching bases. Trimming left V 4 bases short and J 7 bases short, with 16 bases between. This CDR3 is 15 amino acids long. Germline values: CDR1 SNHLY, CDR2 FYNNEI. The CDR3 nucleotides are TGTGCCAGCAGTGTTAACAGGGACGGTCCTGAAAAACTGTTTTTT. This encodes CASSVNRDGPEKLFF. Looking up the rest from reference TRBV2 and TRBJ1-4 gives the full variable domain: EPEVTQTPSHQVTQMGQEVILRCVPISNHLYFYWYRQILGQKVEFLVSFYNNEISEKSEIFDDQFSVERPDGSNFTLKIRSTKLEDSAMYFCASSVNRDGPEKLFFGSGTQLSVL.

The chain is built from TRBV15 and TRBJ1-2; unclear D gene. V was cut by 4 bases and J by 8 bases, with 17 bases left in between. CDR1 LNHNV and CDR2 YYDKDF come from the germline V gene (reference sequence). This CDR3 comprises 14 residues. The CDR3 loop reads CATSTRREVGGYTF. CDR3 DNA sequence: TGTGCCACCAGCACCCGACGGGAAGTCGGGGGCTACACCTTC.

The chain combines TRBV11-2 with TRBJ1-1; 9 bases map to TRBD1. The V segment lost 5 bases and the J segment 11 bases; nucleotides outside the gene matches: 15. Germline V gene data show CDR1 as SGHAT and CDR2 as FQNNGV. The CDR3 totals 15 residues. The CDR3 bases are TGTGCCAGCAGCCGATCCCGACAGGGGGTGGGTAGGGCTTTCTTT. This codes for CASSRSRQGVGRAFF.

This chain connects TRBV7-8 to TRBJ1-5; TRBD1 matches 7 bases. Germline V gives CDR1 SGHVS, CDR2 FQNEAQ. Trimming at V came to 1 base and at J to 7 bases, leaving 10 bases not matched to a gene. The CDR3 has 16 amino acids. For the CDR3, the DNA is TGTGCCAGCAGCTTAGTATCTTCCCCAGGGGGACAGCCCCAGCATTTT. Its protein is CASSLVSSPGGQPQHF.

The J gene is TRBJ1-6, the V gene TRBV9, with no clear D. Germline V gene data show CDR1 as SGDLS and CDR2 as YYNGEE. This CDR3 is 12 amino acids long. Trimming stripped 3 bases from V and 10 bases from J, with 8 bases between. The CDR3: CASSAGSSPLHF. CDR3 sequence (DNA): TGTGCCAGCAGCGCGGGTTCGTCACCCCTCCACTTT. The whole variable domain, filled in from reference TRBV9 and TRBJ1-6, reads DSGVTQTPKHLITATGQRVTLRCSPRSGDLSVYWYQQSLDQGLQFLIQYYNGEERAKGNILERFSAQQFPDLHSELNLSSLELGDSALYFCASSAGSSPLHFGNGTRLTVT.